This T cell receptor (beta chain) was identified during a study of blood T cell repertoires in COVID-19. Across the study: Material from acute and convalescent COVID-19 was sourced from the United States, Italy and Spain. The analysed material was cDNA or gDNA that came from T cells, B-cell-depleted T cells, or PBMCs.

The repertoire was sequenced with immunoSEQ multiplex PCR; TCRdb's copy has only in-frame clones and lacks some. The top ten clones hold 4.4% of a sample with 150,000 to 200,000 clones, more than 75% of them seen once. The TCR originated in a human donor in a cohort sampled during active COVID-19. Sequencing was performed on peripheral blood.

CDR3 sequence (DNA): TGTGCCAGCAGTTACTCGATAGGCCGCGGGAATTCCTACGAGCAGTACTTC. It is translated as CASSYSIGRGNSYEQYF. V is TRBV6-2 or TRBV6-3 and J is TRBJ2-7; tentatively, D is TRBD2 (6 bases). The CDR3 consists of 17 residues. With 0 bases removed from V and 1 base from J, the gap between germline ends came to 16 bases. Germline V gene sequence: CDR1 MNHEY, CDR2 SVGEGT.